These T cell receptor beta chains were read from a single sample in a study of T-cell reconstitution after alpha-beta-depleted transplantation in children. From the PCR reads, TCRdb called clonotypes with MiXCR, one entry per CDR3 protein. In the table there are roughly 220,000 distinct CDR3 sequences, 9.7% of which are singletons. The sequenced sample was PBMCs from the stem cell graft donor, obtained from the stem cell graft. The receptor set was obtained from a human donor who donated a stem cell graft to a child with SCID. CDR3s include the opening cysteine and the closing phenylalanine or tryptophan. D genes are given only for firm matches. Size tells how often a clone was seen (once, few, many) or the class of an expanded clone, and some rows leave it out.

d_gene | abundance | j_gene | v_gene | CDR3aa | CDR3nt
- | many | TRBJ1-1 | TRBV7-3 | CASSFRGHGSEAFF | TGTGCCAGCAGCTTTAGGGGCCATGGATCTGAAGCTTTCTTT
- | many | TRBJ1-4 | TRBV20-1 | CSAGTPNEKLFF | TGCAGTGCGGGGACTCCAAATGAAAAACTGTTTTTT
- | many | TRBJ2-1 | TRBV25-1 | CASSAPLSSYNEQFF | TGTGCCAGCAGTGCCCCCCTGAGCTCCTACAATGAGCAGTTCTTC
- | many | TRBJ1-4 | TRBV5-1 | CASSLEVGALNEKLFF | TGCGCCAGCAGCTTGGAGGTGGGGGCGCTTAATGAAAAACTGTTTTTT
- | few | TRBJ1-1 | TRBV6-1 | CASRPTVLNTEAFF | TGTGCCAGCAGGCCCACGGTCCTGAACACTGAAGCTTTCTTT
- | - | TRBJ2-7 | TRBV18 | CASSPDREDEQYF | TGTGCCAGCTCCCCAGACAGGGAGGACGAGCAGTACTTC
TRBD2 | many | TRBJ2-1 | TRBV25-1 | CASSEYAGGDEQFF | TGTGCCAGCAGTGAATATGCGGGAGGGGATGAGCAGTTCTTC
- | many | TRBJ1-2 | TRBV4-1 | CASSQEERGYGYTF | TGCGCCAGCAGCCAAGAGGAGAGGGGATATGGCTACACCTTC
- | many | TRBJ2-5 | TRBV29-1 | CSTLQGRRETQYF | TGCAGCACCTTACAGGGTCGTAGGGAGACCCAGTACTTC
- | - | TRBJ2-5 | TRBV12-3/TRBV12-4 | CASTLQLQETQYF | TGTGCCAGCACCTTACAACTCCAAGAGACCCAGTACTTC
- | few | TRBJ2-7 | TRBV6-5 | CASSYSTAGAYEQYF | TGTGCCAGCAGTTACTCGACGGCCGGGGCCTACGAGCAGTACTTC
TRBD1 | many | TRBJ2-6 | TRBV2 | CASDRGLLSGANVLTF | TGTGCCAGCGACAGGGGCCTCCTCTCTGGGGCCAACGTCCTGACTTTC
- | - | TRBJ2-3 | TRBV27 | CASSLGGLGTDAQYF | TGTGCCAGCAGTTTAGGGGGGTTAGGCACAGATGCGCAGTATTTT
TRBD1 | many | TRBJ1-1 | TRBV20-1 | CSARDPHRGAPEAFF | TGCAGTGCTAGAGATCCACACAGGGGGGCCCCTGAAGCTTTCTTT
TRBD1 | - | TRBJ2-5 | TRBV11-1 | CASSLPIRGLEREETQYF | TGTGCCAGCAGCTTACCAATTAGGGGGCTGGAGAGGGAAGAGACCCAGTACTTC
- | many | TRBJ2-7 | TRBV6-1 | CASSAQGIQQYF | TGTGCCAGCAGTGCCCAGGGGATCCAGCAGTACTTC